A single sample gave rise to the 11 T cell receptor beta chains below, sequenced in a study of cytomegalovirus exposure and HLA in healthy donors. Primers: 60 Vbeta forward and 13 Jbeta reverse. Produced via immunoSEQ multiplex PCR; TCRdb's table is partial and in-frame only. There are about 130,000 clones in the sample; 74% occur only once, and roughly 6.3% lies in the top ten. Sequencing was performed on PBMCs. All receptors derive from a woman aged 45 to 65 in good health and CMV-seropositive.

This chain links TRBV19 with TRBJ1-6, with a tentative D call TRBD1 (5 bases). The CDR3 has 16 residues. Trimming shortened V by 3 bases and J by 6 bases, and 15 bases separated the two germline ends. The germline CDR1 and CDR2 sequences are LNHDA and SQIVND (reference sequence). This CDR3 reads CASSMGGIGVNSPLHF. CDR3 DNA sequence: TGTGCCAGTAGTATGGGGGGAATTGGGGTTAATTCACCCCTCCACTTT.

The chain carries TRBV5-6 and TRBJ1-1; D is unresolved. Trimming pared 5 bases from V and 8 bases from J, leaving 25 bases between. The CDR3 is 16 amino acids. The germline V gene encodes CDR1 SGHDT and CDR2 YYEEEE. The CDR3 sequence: CASSLEGELYICEAFF. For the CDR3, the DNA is TGTGCCAGCAGTCTCGAGGGAGAGCTATACATCTGCGAAGCTTTCTTT.

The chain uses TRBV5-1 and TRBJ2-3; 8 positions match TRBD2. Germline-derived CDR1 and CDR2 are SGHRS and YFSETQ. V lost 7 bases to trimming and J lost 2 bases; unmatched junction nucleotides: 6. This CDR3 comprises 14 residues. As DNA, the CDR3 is TGCGCCAGCGGGGGCGGGGGGCCCACAGATACGCAGTATTTT. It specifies CASGGGGPTDTQYF.

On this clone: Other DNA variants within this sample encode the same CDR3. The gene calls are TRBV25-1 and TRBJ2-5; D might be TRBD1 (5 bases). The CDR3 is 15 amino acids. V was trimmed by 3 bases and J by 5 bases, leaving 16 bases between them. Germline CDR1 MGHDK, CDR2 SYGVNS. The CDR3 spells CASSEPGSGLETQYF. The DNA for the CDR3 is TGTGCCAGCAGTGAGCCTGGGTCAGGGCTCGAGACCCAGTACTTC.

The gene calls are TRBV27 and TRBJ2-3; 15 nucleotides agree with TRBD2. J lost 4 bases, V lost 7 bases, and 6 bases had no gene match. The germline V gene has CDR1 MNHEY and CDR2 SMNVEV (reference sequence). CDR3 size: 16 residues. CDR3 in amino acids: CASKGLAGGGSDTQYF. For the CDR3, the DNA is TGTGCCAGCAAGGGACTAGCGGGGGGCGGTTCAGATACGCAGTATTTT.

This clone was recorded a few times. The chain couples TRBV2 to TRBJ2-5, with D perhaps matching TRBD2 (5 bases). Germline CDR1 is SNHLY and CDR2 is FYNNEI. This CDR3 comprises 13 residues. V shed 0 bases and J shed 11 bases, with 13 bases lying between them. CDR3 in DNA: TGTGCCAGCAGTGAAGCGACCGGTTGGGAGCAGTACTTC. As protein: CASSEATGWEQYF.

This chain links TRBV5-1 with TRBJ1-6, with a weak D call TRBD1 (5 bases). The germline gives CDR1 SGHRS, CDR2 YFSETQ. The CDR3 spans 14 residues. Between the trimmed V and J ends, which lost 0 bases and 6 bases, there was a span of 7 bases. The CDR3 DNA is TGCGCCAGCAGCTTGGAGGGGATTAATTCACCCCTCCACTTT. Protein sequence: CASSLEGINSPLHF.

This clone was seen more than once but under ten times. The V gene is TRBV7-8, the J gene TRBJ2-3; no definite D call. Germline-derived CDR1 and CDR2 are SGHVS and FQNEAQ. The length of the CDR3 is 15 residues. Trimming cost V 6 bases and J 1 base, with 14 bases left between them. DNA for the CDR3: TGTGCCAGCAGTCGTTCACGTGCGGGCACAGATACGCAGTATTTT. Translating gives CASSRSRAGTDTQYF.

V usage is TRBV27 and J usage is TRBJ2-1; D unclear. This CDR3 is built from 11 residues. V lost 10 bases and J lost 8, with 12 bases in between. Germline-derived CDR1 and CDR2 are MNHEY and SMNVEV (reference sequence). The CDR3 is CATYDSYEQFF. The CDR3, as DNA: TGTGCCACTTACGACTCCTATGAGCAGTTCTTC.

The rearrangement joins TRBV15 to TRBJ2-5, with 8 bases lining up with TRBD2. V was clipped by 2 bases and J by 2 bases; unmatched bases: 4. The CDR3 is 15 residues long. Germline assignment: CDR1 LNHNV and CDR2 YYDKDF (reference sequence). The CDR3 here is CATSRSGLVQETQYF. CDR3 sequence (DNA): TGTGCCACCAGCAGATCGGGACTAGTACAAGAGACCCAGTACTTC.

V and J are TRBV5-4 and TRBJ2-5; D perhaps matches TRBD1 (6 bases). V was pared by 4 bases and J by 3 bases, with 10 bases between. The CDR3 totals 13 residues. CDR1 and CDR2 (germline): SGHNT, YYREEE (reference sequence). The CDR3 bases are TGTGCCAGCAGCCGACAGGTCGAAGAGACCCAGTACTTC. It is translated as CASSRQVEETQYF. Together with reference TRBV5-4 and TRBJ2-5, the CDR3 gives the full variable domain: ETGVTQSPTHLIKTRGQQVTLRCSSQSGHNTVSWYQQALGQGPQFIFQYYREEENGRGNFPPRFSGLQFPNYSSELNVNALELDDSALYLCASSRQVEETQYFGPGTRLLVL.